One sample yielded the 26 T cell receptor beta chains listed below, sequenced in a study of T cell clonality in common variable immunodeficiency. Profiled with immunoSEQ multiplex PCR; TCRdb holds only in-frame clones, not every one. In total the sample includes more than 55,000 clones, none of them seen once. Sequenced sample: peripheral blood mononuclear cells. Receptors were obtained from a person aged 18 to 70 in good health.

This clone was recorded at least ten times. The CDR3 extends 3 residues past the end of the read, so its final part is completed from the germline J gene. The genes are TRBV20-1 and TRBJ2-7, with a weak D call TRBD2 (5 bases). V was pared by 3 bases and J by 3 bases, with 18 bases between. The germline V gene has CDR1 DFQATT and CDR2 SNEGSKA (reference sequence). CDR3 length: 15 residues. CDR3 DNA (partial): TGCAGTGCTAGTAGGGCCGGGGAGAGAAACTACGAG. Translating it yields CSASRAGERNYE. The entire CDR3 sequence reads CSASRAGERNYEQYF.

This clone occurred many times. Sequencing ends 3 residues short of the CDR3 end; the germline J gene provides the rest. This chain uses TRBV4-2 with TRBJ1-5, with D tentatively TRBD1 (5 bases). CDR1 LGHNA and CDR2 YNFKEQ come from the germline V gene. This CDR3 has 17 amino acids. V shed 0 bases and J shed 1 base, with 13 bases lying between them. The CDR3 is CASSQERPKGSNQPQHF. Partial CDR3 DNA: TGTGCCAGCAGCCAAGAGAGGCCTAAGGGGAGCAATCAGCCC.

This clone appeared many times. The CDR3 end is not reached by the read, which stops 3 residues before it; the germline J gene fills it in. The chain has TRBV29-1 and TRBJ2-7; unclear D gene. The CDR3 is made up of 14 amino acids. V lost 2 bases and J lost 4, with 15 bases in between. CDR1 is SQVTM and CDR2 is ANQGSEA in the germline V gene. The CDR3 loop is CSVEFAGEGYEQYF. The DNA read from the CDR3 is TGCAGCGTTGAATTCGCAGGTGAAGGGTACGAG.

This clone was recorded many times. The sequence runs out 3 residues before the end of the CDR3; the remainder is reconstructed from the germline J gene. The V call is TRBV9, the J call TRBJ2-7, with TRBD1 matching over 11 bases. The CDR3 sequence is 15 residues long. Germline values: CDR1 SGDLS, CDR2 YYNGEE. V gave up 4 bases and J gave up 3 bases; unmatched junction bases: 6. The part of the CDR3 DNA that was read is TGTGCCAGCAGCCCCGGGACAGGGGGGTACTACGAG. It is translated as CASSPGTGGYYE. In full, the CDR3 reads CASSPGTGGYYEQYF.

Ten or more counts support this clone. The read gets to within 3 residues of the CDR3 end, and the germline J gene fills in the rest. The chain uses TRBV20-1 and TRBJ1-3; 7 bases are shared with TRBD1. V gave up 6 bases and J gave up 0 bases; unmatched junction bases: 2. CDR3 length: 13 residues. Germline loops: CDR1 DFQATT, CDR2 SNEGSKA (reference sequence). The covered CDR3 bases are TGCAGTGCCGGGACAGCCTCTGGAAACACC. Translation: CSAGTASGNT. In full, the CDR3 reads CSAGTASGNTIYF.

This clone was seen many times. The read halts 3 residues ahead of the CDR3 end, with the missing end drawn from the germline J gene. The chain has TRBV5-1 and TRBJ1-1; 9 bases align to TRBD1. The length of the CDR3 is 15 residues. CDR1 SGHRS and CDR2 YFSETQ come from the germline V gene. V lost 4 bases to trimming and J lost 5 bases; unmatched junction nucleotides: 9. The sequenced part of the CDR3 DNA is TGCGCCAGCAGCGACTCACAGGGGGCGAATACTGAA. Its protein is CASSDSQGANTE. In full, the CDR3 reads CASSDSQGANTEAFF.

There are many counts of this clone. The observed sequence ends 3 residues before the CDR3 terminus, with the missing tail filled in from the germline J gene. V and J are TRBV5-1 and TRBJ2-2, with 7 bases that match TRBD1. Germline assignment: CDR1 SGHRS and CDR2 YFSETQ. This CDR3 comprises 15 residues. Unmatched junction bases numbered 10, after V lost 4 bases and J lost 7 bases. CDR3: CASSLRQGDDGELFF. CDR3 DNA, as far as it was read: TGCGCCAGCAGCCTGAGACAGGGTGATGACGGGGAG. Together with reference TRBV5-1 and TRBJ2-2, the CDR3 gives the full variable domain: KAGVTQTPRYLIKTRGQQVTLSCSPISGHRSVSWYQQTPGQGLQFLFEYFSETQRNKGNFPGRFSGRQFSNSRSEMNVSTLELGDSALYLCASSLRQGDDGELFFGEGSRLTVL.

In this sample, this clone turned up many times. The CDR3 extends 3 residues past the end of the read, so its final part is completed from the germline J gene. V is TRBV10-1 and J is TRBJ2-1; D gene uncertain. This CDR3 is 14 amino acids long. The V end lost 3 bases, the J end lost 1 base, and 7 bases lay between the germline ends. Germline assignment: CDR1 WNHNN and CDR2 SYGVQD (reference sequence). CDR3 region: CASSERVSYNEQFF. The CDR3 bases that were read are TGCGCCAGCAGTGAACGGGTTTCCTACAATGAG.

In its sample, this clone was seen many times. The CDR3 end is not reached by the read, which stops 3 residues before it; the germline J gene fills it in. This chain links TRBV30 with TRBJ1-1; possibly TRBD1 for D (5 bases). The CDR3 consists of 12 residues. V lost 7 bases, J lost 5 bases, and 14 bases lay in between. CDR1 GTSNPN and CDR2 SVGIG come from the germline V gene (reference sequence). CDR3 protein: CAYTRGETEAFF. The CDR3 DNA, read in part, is TGTGCCTATACCAGAGGGGAAACTGAA.

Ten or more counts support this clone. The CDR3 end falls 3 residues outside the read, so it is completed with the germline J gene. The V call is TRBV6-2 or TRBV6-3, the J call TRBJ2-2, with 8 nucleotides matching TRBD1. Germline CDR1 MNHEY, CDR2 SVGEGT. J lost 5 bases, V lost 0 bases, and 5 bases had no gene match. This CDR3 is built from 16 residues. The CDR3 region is CASSYSGQGKTGELFF. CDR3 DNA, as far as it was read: TGTGCCAGCAGTTACTCCGGACAGGGAAAGACCGGGGAG.

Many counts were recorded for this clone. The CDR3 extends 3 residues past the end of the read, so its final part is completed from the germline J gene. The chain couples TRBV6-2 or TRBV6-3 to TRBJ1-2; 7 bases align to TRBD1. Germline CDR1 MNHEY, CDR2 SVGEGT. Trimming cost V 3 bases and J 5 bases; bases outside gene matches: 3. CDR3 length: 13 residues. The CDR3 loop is CASSYPTGYGYTF. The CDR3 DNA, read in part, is TGTGCCAGCAGTTATCCGACAGGGTATGGC.

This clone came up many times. CDR3 bases read: TGTGCCACCAGCAGAGATCCCCTAGTCAGCTCCTACAATGAG. Its protein product is CATSRDPLVSSYNE. The complete CDR3 sequence is CATSRDPLVSSYNEQFF. The chain combines TRBV15 with TRBJ2-1, with no clear D. The observed sequence ends 3 residues before the CDR3 terminus, with the missing tail filled in from the germline J gene. The germline gives CDR1 LNHNV, CDR2 YYDKDF (reference sequence). Trimming removed 0 bases at V and 0 bases at J, with 12 bases between. This CDR3 has 17 amino acids.

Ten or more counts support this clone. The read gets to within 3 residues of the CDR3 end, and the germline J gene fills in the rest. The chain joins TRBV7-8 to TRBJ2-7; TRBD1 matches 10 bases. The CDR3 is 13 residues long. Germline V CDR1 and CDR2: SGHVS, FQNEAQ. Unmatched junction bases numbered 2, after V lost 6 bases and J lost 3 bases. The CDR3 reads CASRGTGVYEQYF. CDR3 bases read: TGTGCCAGCAGAGGGACAGGGGTCTACGAG.

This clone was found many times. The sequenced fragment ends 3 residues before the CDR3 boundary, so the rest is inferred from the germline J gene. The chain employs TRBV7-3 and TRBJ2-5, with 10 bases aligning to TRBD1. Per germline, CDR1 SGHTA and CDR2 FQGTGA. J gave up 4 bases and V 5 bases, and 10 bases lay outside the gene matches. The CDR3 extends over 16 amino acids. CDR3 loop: CASSVLRDRGRETQYF. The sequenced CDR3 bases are TGTGCCAGCAGCGTCCTCCGGGACAGGGGTAGAGAGACC. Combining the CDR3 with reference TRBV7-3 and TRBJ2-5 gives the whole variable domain GAGVSQTPSNKVTEKGKYVELRCDPISGHTALYWYRQSLGQGPEFLIYFQGTGAADDSGLPNDRFFAVRPEGSVSTLKIQRTERGDSAVYLCASSVLRDRGRETQYFGPGTRLLVL.

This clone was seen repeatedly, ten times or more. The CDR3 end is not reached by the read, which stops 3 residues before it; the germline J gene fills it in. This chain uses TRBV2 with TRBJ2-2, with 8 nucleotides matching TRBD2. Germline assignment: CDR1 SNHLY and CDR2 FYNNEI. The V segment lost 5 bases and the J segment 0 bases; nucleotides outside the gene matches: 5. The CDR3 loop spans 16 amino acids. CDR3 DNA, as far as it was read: TGTGCCAGCAGTTCCCAGCGGGAGACGAACACCGGGGAG. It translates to CASSSQRETNTGE. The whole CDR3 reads CASSSQRETNTGELFF. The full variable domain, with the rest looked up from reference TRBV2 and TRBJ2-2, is EPEVTQTPSHQVTQMGQEVILRCVPISNHLYFYWYRQILGQKVEFLVSFYNNEISEKSEIFDDQFSVERPDGSNFTLKIRSTKLEDSAMYFCASSSQRETNTGELFFGEGSRLTVL.

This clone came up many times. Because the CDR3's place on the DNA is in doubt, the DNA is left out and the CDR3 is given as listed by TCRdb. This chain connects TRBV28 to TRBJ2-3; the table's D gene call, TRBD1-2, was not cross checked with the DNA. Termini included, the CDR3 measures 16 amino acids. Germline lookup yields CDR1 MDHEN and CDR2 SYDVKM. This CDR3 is CASSLLGLAFFGTQYF.

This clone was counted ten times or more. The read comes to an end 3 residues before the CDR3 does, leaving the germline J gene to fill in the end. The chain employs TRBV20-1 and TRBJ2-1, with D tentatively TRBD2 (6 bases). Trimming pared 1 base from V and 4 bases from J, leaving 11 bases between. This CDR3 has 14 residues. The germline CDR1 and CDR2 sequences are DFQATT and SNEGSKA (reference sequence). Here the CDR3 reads CSARAGTLYNEQFF. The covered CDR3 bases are TGCAGTGCTAGAGCCGGGACTTTATACAATGAG.

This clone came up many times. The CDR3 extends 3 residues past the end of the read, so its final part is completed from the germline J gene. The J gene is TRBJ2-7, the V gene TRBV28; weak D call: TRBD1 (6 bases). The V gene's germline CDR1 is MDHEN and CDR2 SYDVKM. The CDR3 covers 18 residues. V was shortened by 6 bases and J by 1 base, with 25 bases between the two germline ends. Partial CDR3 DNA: TGTGCCAGCAGCCATTACCTAGTCCGGGACAAGGGTTCCTACGAG. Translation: CASSHYLVRDKGSYE. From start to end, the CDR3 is CASSHYLVRDKGSYEQYF.

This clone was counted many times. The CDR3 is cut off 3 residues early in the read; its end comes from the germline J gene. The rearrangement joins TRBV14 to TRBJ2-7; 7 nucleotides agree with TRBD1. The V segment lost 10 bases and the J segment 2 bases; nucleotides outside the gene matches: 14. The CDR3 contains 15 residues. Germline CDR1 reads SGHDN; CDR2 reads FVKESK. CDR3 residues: CAIYFAGTVAYEQYF. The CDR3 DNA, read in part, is TGTGCCATTTACTTTGCCGGGACAGTAGCCTACGAG.

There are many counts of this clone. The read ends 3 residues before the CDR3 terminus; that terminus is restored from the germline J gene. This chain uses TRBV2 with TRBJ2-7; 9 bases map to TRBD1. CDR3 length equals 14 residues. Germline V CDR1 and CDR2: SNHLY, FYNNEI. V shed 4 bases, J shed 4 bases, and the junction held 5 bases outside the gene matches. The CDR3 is CASSVQGQGYEQYF. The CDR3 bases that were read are TGTGCCAGCAGTGTCCAGGGACAGGGATACGAG.

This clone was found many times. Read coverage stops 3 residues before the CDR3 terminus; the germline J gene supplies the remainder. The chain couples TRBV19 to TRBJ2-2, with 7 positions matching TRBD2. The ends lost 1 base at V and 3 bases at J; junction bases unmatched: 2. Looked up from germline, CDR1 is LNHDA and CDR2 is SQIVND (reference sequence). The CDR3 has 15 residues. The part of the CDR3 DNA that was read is TGTGCCAGTAGTATAGGGGGGGGATACACCGGGGAG. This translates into CASSIGGGYTGE. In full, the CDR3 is CASSIGGGYTGELFF.

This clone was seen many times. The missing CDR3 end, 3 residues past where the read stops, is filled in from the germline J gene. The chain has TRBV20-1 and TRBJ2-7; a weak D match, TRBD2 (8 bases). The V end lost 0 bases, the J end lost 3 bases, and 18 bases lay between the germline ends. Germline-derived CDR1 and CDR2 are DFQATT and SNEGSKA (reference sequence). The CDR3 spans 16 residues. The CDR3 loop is CSARDREGAQFYEQYF. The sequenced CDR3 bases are TGCAGTGCTAGAGATCGGGAGGGGGCCCAATTCTACGAG.

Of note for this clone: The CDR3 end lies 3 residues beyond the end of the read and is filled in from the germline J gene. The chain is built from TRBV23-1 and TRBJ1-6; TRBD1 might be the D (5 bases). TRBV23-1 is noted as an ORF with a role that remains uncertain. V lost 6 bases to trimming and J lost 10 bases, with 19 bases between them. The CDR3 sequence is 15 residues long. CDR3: CASSPARGGWSPLHF. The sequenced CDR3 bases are TGCGCCAGCAGCCCTGCACGCGGGGGGTGGTCACCC.

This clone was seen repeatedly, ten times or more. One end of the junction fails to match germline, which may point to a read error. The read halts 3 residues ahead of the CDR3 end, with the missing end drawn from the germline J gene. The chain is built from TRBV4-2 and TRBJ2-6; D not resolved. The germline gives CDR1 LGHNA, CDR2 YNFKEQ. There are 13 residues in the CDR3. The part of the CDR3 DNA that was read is TGCGCCAGCAGCCAACTTGGGGCCAACGTC. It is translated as CASSQLGANV. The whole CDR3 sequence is CASSQLGANVLTF.

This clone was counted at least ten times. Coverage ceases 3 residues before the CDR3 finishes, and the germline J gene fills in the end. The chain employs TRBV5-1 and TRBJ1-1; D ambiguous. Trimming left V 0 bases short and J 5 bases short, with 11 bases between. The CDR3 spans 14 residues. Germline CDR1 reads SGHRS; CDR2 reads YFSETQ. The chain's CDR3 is CASSLGSGPTEAFF. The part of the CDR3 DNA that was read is TGCGCCAGCAGCTTGGGGTCTGGCCCAACTGAA.

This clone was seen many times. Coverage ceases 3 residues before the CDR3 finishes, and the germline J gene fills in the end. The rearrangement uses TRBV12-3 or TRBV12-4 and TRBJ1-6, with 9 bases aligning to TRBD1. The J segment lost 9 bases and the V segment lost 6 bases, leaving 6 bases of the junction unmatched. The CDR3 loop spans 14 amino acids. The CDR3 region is CASSWTGDRSPLHF. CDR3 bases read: TGTGCCAGCAGCTGGACAGGGGATCGTTCACCC.